A selection of T cell receptor beta chains follows, all from one sample in a study of radiotherapy plus CTLA-4 blockade in lung cancer. TCRdb's table, derived via immunoSEQ multiplex PCR, lists solely in-frame clones and lacks some. The sample yields about 36,000 clones, over 60% seen once. This specimen was peripheral blood, taken from a patient treated with radiotherapy plus ipilimumab. The receptors were gathered from a human donor with non-small cell lung cancer who had stable disease on radiotherapy plus ipilimumab. Both conserved end residues are part of each CDR3. The order of the fields is D gene, J gene, V gene, clone size, CDR3 protein, CDR3 DNA. A D gene is named only where the DNA matches it firmly. Size is stated for part of the rows, as once, few or many counts, or as a class when the clone is expanded.

D: NA
J: TRBJ2-7
V: TRBV18
size: once
CDR3: CASSPLDQGEQYF
DNA: TGTGCCAGCTCACCCCTTGACCAGGGCGAGCAGTACTTC

D: NA
J: TRBJ2-7
V: TRBV18
size: NA
CDR3: CASSAGGYAYEQYF
DNA: TGTGCCAGCTCGGCCGGGGGATACGCCTACGAGCAGTACTTC

D: NA
J: TRBJ1-4
V: TRBV15
size: NA
CDR3: CATTDRWSSEANEKLFF
DNA: TGTGCCACCACCGACCGCTGGAGTTCAGAGGCTAATGAAAAACTGTTTTTT

D: TRBD1
J: TRBJ2-3
V: TRBV7-2
size: once
CDR3: CASSPDRDQTQYF
DNA: TGTGCCAGCAGCCCCGACAGGGACCAGACGCAGTATTTT

D: NA
J: TRBJ2-3
V: TRBV7-9
size: few
CDR3: CASTQSGLSTDTQYF
DNA: TGTGCCAGCACCCAAAGCGGGCTAAGCACAGATACGCAGTATTTT

D: NA
J: TRBJ2-3
V: TRBV5-6
size: NA
CDR3: CASEASGTDTQYF
DNA: TGTGCCAGCGAAGCTTCCGGGACAGATACGCAGTATTTT

D: NA
J: TRBJ1-2
V: TRBV6-5
size: NA
CDR3: CASRQPGVSGYTF
DNA: TGTGCCAGCAGGCAGCCAGGGGTGTCTGGCTACACCTTC

D: NA
J: TRBJ2-3
V: TRBV28
size: NA
CDR3: CASTLGGARTDTQYF
DNA: TGTGCCAGCACCCTTGGAGGGGCCCGCACAGATACGCAGTATTTT

D: TRBD1
J: TRBJ2-7
V: TRBV18
size: NA
CDR3: CASSQGQEYEQYF
DNA: TGTGCCAGCTCACAGGGACAGGAGTACGAGCAGTACTTC

D: TRBD1
J: TRBJ1-1
V: TRBV7-8
size: few
CDR3: CASSLLRGPTEAFF
DNA: TGTGCCAGCAGCTTATTAAGGGGGCCCACTGAAGCTTTCTTT

D: NA
J: TRBJ1-1
V: TRBV6-5
size: NA
CDR3: CASSYSKSTLNTEAFF
DNA: TGTGCCAGCAGTTACTCGAAGTCCACATTGAACACTGAAGCTTTCTTT

D: NA
J: TRBJ1-2
V: TRBV19
size: NA
CDR3: CASSGEGISYGYTF
DNA: TGTGCCAGTAGTGGAGAGGGTATTAGCTATGGCTACACCTTC

D: TRBD1
J: TRBJ2-7
V: TRBV5-1
size: few
CDR3: CASSWTGESYEQYF
DNA: TGCGCCAGCAGCTGGACAGGGGAATCCTACGAGCAGTACTTC

D: TRBD1
J: TRBJ1-2
V: TRBV27
size: NA
CDR3: CASSPGGLDYGYTF
DNA: TGTGCCAGCAGCCCAGGGGGCTTGGACTATGGCTACACCTTC

D: NA
J: TRBJ2-7
V: TRBV13
size: NA
CDR3: CASSPGRLLPRAYEQYF
DNA: TGTGCCAGCAGCCCTGGGAGGCTATTACCCCGGGCCTACGAGCAGTACTTC

D: NA
J: TRBJ2-3
V: TRBV2
size: NA
CDR3: CASSVWDLSTDTQYF
DNA: TGTGCCAGCAGTGTATGGGACTTGAGCACAGATACGCAGTATTTT

D: NA
J: TRBJ2-2
V: TRBV9
size: NA
CDR3: CASSPRGGNTGELFF
DNA: TGTGCCAGCAGCCCCCGAGGGGGGAACACCGGGGAGCTGTTTTTT

D: NA
J: TRBJ1-1
V: TRBV11-2
size: NA
CDR3: CASRPGKGNTEAFF
DNA: TGTGCCAGCAGACCGGGGAAAGGGAACACTGAAGCTTTCTTT

D: TRBD2
J: TRBJ2-1
V: TRBV12-5
size: NA
CDR3: CASGPGTSGNEQFF
DNA: TGTGCTAGTGGTCCTGGGACTAGCGGCAATGAGCAGTTCTTC

D: TRBD1
J: TRBJ2-3
V: TRBV29-1
size: NA
CDR3: CSVLDRVHADTQYF
DNA: TGCAGCGTCCTGGACAGGGTCCATGCAGATACGCAGTATTTT

D: TRBD1
J: TRBJ2-7
V: TRBV25-1
size: NA
CDR3: CASSAVGQGTPYEQYF
DNA: TGTGCCAGCAGTGCCGTCGGACAGGGGACCCCCTACGAGCAGTACTTC

D: TRBD1
J: TRBJ2-7
V: TRBV11-3
size: NA
CDR3: CASSRTLTGVYEQYF
DNA: TGTGCCAGCAGCCGTACTTTGACAGGGGTCTACGAGCAGTACTTC